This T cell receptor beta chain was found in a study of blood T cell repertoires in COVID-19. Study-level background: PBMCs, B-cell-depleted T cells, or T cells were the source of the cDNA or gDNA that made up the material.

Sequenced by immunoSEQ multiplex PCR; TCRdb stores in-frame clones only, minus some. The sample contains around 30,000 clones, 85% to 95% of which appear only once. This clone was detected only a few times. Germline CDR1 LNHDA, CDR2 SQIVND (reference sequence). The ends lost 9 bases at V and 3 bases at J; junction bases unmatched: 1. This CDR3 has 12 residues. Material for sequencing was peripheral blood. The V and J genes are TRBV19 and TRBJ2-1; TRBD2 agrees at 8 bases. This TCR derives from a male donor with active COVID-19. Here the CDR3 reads CASSGGYNEQFF. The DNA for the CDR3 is TGTGCCAGCAGCGGGGGCTACAATGAGCAGTTCTTC.